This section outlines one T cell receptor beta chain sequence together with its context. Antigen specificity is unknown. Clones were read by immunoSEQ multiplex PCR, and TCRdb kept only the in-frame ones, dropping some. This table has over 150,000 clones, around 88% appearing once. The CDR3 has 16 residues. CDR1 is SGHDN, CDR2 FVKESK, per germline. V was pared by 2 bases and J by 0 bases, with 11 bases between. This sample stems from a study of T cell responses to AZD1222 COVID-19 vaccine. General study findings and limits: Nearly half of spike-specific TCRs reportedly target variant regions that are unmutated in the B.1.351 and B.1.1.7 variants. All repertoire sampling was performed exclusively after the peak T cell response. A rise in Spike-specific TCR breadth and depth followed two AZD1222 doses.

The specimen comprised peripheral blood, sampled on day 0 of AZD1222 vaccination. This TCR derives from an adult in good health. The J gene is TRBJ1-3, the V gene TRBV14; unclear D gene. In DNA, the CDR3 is TGTGCCAGCAGCCAATTGAACTCTCACTCTGGAAACACCATATATTTT. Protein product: CASSQLNSHSGNTIYF.